This TCR beta chain was retrieved from a study of blood T cells in healthy people across ages. Study-wide findings and caveats: The unsorted PBMCs prevented any conclusive comparison of naive versus antigen-experienced cells. Compared with aged donors, long-lived donors showed fewer expanded clones, suggesting selection.

Peripheral blood, approximately 10 milliliters per donor, was collected. In this sample, this clonotype turned up a few times. Its antigen is as yet unknown. A sample-barcoded 5' primer and a J-beta primer mix were used in a second PCR of about 6 to 11 cycles. MiXCR, applied by TCRdb to the 5' RACE reads, yields one record per CDR3 protein. The top ten clones hold roughly 13% of a sample with about 650,000 distinct CDR3 sequences, about 50% of them seen once. Unmatched junction bases numbered 10, after V lost 5 bases and J lost 7 bases. Germline values: CDR1 MNHNY, CDR2 SVGAGI (reference sequence). CDR3 length: 16 amino acids.

Input material: blood. The chain employs TRBV6-6 and TRBJ2-1; 11 bases line up with TRBD2. This sequence originates from an elderly woman in good health. In nucleotides, the CDR3 is TGTGCCAGCAGTAAAGAACTAGCGGGGGCTGGGAATGAGCAGTTCTTC. It translates to CASSKELAGAGNEQFF.